These T cell receptor beta chains were read from a single sample in a study of STAT5B mutations in CD4+ large granular lymphocyte leukemia. TCRdb's copy holds only in-frame clones and misses some; the assay was immunoSEQ multiplex PCR. The table records 32,000 or so clones, 70% to 90% of them present only once. Material: CD4+ T cells from blood buffy coats. The receptors derive from a human donor in good health. Each CDR3 is given with its conserved first and last residue. A D gene is named only where the DNA matches it firmly. For some rows the clone size is stated as once, few or many, or as a class when expanded; others skip it.

abundance	j_gene	v_gene	d_gene	CDR3nt	CDR3aa
NA	TRBJ2-3	TRBV23-1	NA	TGCGCCAGCAGTCAGCCACACTGGGGGAGGAGATGTAGGGATACGCAGTATTTT	CASSQPHWGRRCRDTQYF
NA	TRBJ2-1	TRBV7-2	NA	TGTGCCAGCAGCTTAGACAGCGGAGCATACAATGAGCAGTTCTTC	CASSLDSGAYNEQFF
NA	TRBJ2-7	TRBV29-1	NA	TGCAGCGTTGCCGTTTCAGGGGACTCCTACGAGCAGTACTTC	CSVAVSGDSYEQYF
NA	TRBJ1-3	TRBV5-1	TRBD1	TGCGCCAGCAGCCTGGACAGGACTGGAAACACCATATATTTT	CASSLDRTGNTIYF
NA	TRBJ2-3	TRBV11-1	NA	TGTGCCAGCAGCTTAAGGGTGGGGAGCACAGATACGCAGTATTTT	CASSLRVGSTDTQYF
NA	TRBJ2-1	TRBV19	TRBD2	TGTGCCAGTAACCCCGGGGGGAGAAGTGGTGAGCAGTTCTTC	CASNPGGRSGEQFF
NA	TRBJ2-7	TRBV27	TRBD2	TGTGCCAGCGGTATACCGGGACTAGCGACCTACGAGCAGTACTTC	CASGIPGLATYEQYF
NA	TRBJ2-1	TRBV11-1	NA	TGTGCCAGCAGCGCCCGATCTAGGTACGATGAGCAGTTCTTC	CASSARSRYDEQFF
NA	TRBJ2-5	TRBV9	NA	TGTGCCAGCAGCGTAGCTGGGGGAAGGGGAATCCAAGAGACCCAGTACTTC	CASSVAGGRGIQETQYF
once	TRBJ1-4	TRBV5-8	NA	TGTGCCAGCAGACCTAGAACAGGGCGGAGTGAAAAACTGTTTTTT	CASRPRTGRSEKLFF
NA	TRBJ1-4	TRBV15	NA	TGTGCCACCAGCAGACCCAACCGGAGGGGAACTAATGAAAAACTGTTTTTT	CATSRPNRRGTNEKLFF
NA	TRBJ2-2	TRBV18	TRBD2	TGTGCCAGCTCAGATAGCGGGACTTCCACCGGGGAGCTGTTTTTT	CASSDSGTSTGELFF
NA	TRBJ2-7	TRBV6-5	NA	TGTGCCAGCAGTTACTCCGGGACCCCCTACGAGCAGTACTTC	CASSYSGTPYEQYF
NA	TRBJ2-7	TRBV2	NA	TGTGCCAGCAGTACCCAACAGGGGGGGACCTACGAGCAGTACTTC	CASSTQQGGTYEQYF
NA	TRBJ1-2	TRBV28	NA	TGTGCCAGCAGCACGGGGTCGGCGAACTATGGCTACACCTTC	CASSTGSANYGYTF